Presented here are 15 T cell receptor beta chains from one specimen sequenced in a study of T cells after yellow fever vaccination. TCRdb independently ran MiXCR on the 5' RACE reads; one entry per CDR3 protein. Here the sample spans some 600,000 distinct CDR3 sequences, 9% to 15% being singletons. The sample in question was PBMCs, obtained on the day of the yellow fever booster vaccination. These receptors all stem from a man aged 25-40 years who received the YFV17D yellow fever vaccine.

This clonotype has a handful of counts. V gene TRBV18 combines with J gene TRBJ2-5; 7 positions agree with TRBD2. From germline, CDR1 is KGHSH and CDR2 LQKENI. V shed 1 base, J shed 8 bases, and the junction held 4 bases outside the gene matches. The CDR3 runs 13 residues. The CDR3 DNA follows: TGTGCCAGCTCACCACGCCGGGAGGATACCCAGTACTTC. Translating gives CASSPRREDTQYF.

This chain links TRBV27 with TRBJ2-1; 7 nucleotides line up with TRBD2. V trimming: 6 bases; J trimming: 2 bases; junction bases outside the gene matches: 7. In germline, CDR1 is MNHEY, CDR2 SMNVEV (reference sequence). The length of the CDR3 is 15 residues. CDR3 DNA sequence: TGTGCCAGCAGAACGGGGAGCGGGACCTACAATGAGCAGTTCTTC. This sequence encodes CASRTGSGTYNEQFF.

As concerns this clonotype: One base away lies a much larger clone, so this may be a sequencing read error. This chain joins TRBV24-1 and TRBJ2-2; a weak D match, TRBD1 (6 bases). Per the germline V gene, CDR1 is KGHDR and CDR2 is SFDVKD. V shed 7 bases and J shed 0 bases, with 14 bases lying between them. The CDR3 has 16 amino acids. The chain's CDR3 is CATRGWDTTNTGELFF. CDR3 in DNA: TGTGCCACCAGAGGGTGGGACACGACGAACACCGGGGAGCTGTTTTTT.

This clonotype was seen a handful of times. The DNA of the CDR3 is TGCAGTGCTGGGGGCTTCGGGGGCCTTGGGGAAGAGACCCAGTACTTC. This codes for CSAGGFGGLGEETQYF. This chain connects TRBV20-1 to TRBJ2-5; D possibly matches TRBD1 or TRBD2 (6 bases each). The length of the CDR3 is 16 residues. The germline V and J ends were trimmed by 5 bases and 3 bases, with 22 bases remaining between them. Germline assignment: CDR1 DFQATT and CDR2 SNEGSKA (reference sequence).

V is TRBV12-3 or TRBV12-4 and J is TRBJ2-5, with 7 positions matching TRBD1. The V gene end was trimmed by 5 bases and the J gene end by 1 base; junction bases not matched to a gene: 10. The CDR3 has 16 residues. CDR3 DNA sequence: TGTGCCAGCAGTCGGAACAGGGGAAAGCTCCAAGAGACCCAGTACTTC. Translation gives CASSRNRGKLQETQYF.

The V gene is TRBV7-9, the J gene TRBJ1-4; 7 bases agree with TRBD1. Germline CDR1 SEHNR, CDR2 FQNEAQ (reference sequence). This CDR3 has 15 residues. J lost 6 bases, V lost 5 bases, and 9 bases had no gene match. The CDR3 DNA is TGTGCCAGCAGCCGAGGAGGGGGCCGGGATGAAAAACTGTTTTTT. It translates to CASSRGGGRDEKLFF. Combining the CDR3 with reference TRBV7-9 and TRBJ1-4 gives the whole variable domain DTGVSQNPRHKITKRGQNVTFRCDPISEHNRLYWYRQTLGQGPEFLTYFQNEAQLEKSRLLSDRFSAERPKGSFSTLEIQRTEQGDSAMYLCASSRGGGRDEKLFFGSGTQLSVL.

This chain links TRBV7-2 with TRBJ2-1, with D unclear. The CDR3 totals 14 residues. V was shortened by 1 base and J by 5 bases, with 9 bases between the two germline ends. Looked up from germline, CDR1 is SGHTA and CDR2 is FQGNSA. The CDR3 region is CASSLVIANNEQFF. The CDR3 DNA is TGTGCCAGCAGCTTAGTAATAGCTAACAATGAGCAGTTCTTC.

This clonotype turned up a few times. The J gene is TRBJ1-6, the V gene TRBV6-5; TRBD1 might be the D (5 bases). Trimming took 0 bases from V and 7 from J, leaving 16 bases between them. CDR3 length: 17 residues. CDR1 is MNHEY, CDR2 SVGAGI, per germline. The DNA of the CDR3 is TGTGCCAGCAGTTACTCTGGGGCGCCTACGAGCAATTCACCCCTCCACTTT. Its translation: CASSYSGAPTSNSPLHF.

This clonotype was picked up many times. In DNA form, the CDR3 reads TGTGCCAGCAGCTTGGGCAATCAGCCCCAGCATTTT. Translated: CASSLGNQPQHF. V usage is TRBV7-9 and J usage is TRBJ1-5; unclear D gene. V was clipped by 3 bases and J by 2 bases, with 2 bases between them. CDR3 size: 12 residues. Per germline, CDR1 SEHNR and CDR2 FQNEAQ (reference sequence).

On this clonotype: The junction does not match germline at one end; this may be a read error. This sequence joins TRBV6-6 and TRBJ2-1, with D perhaps matching TRBD2 (6 bases). The CDR3 sequence is 12 residues long. The germline V gene has CDR1 MNHNY and CDR2 SVGAGI (reference sequence). The CDR3 sequence is CVSSYTGDVQFF. CDR3 coding DNA: TGTGTCAGCAGTTATACGGGGGACGTGCAGTTCTTC.

This clonotype was seen more than once but under ten times. The rearrangement links TRBV5-1 to TRBJ1-3, with 7 bases lining up with TRBD1. Germline lookup yields CDR1 SGHRS and CDR2 YFSETQ. This CDR3 is built from 16 residues. Losses at the gene ends were 0 bases for V and 4 bases for J; bases not matched to a gene: 7. CDR3 residues: CASSLDGRGGGNTIYF. The CDR3, as DNA: TGCGCCAGCAGCTTGGACGGCAGGGGGGGAGGAAACACCATATATTTT.

This clonotype was seen only a few times. The J gene is TRBJ2-7, the V gene TRBV20-1; D might be TRBD1 (5 bases). Trimming stripped 6 bases from V and 1 base from J, with 10 bases between. Germline-derived CDR1 and CDR2 are DFQATT and SNEGSKA (reference sequence). The CDR3 contains 12 residues. CDR3 DNA: TGCAGTGCCCCACGACAGTCCTACGAGCAGTACTTC. Translation gives CSAPRQSYEQYF.

The V call is TRBV7-2, the J call TRBJ2-3; D gene ambiguous. The ends were cut back, 1 base at V and 0 bases at J, with 5 bases in the middle. Per the germline V gene, CDR1 is SGHTA and CDR2 is FQGNSA. This CDR3 has 14 residues. The CDR3 nucleotides read TGTGCCAGCAGCTTAGGTTATAGCACAGATACGCAGTATTTT. This codes for CASSLGYSTDTQYF.

This clonotype was seen many times. The chain recombines TRBV20-1 with TRBJ2-3; D is perhaps TRBD2 (5 bases). This CDR3 has 10 residues. The germline gives CDR1 DFQATT, CDR2 SNEGSKA (reference sequence). Trimming took 8 bases from V and 7 from J, leaving 10 bases between them. This CDR3 reads CSPRDYTQYF. As DNA, the CDR3 is TGCAGTCCGAGGGATTATACGCAGTATTTT.

The J gene is TRBJ2-2, the V gene TRBV9, with D possibly being TRBD2 (6 bases). Per the germline V gene, CDR1 is SGDLS and CDR2 is YYNGEE. The CDR3 contains 16 residues. Between the trimmed V and J ends, which lost 4 bases and 1 base, there was a span of 14 bases. CDR3 sequence: CASSHARRVNTGELFF. CDR3 coding DNA: TGTGCCAGCAGCCACGCTCGGAGGGTGAACACCGGGGAGCTGTTTTTT.